The text below deals with one T cell receptor beta chain. Antigen unknown. TCRdb reprocessed the 5' RACE reads with MiXCR, giving one entry per CDR3 protein. The table has approximately 250,000 distinct CDR3 sequences, 16% seen once; the top ten hold around a fifth. This record belongs to a study of T-cell memory formation after mild COVID-19. V was clipped by 5 bases and J by 1 base, with 14 bases between them. The CDR3 totals 15 residues. Study-wide results and caveats: Clones that shrank (day 15 to 85) were balanced CD4/CD8, whereas later expanders leaned CD4+. The pre-infection memory compartment contained some responding clones, suggesting cross-reactive memory joined.

The chain recombines TRBV12-3 or TRBV12-4 with TRBJ1-1; no clear D. Input material: PBMCs or a T cell subset sorted from them (not recorded which). This TCR came from a man aged 18-30 years who had mild COVID-19 (a few samples of this study predate the infection). Cell type and time point are not known. CDR3 in amino acids: CASSGPSTENTEAFF. The CDR3 nucleotides read TGTGCCAGCAGTGGACCCTCTACAGAGAACACTGAAGCTTTCTTT.